Listed below are T cell receptor beta chains from one sample, sequenced in a study of graft-versus-host responses after intestinal transplantation. Their antigen targets remain unknown. Assay used: immunoSEQ multiplex PCR; TCRdb lists only in-frame clones, some missing. The sample yields 93,000 or so clones, roughly 93% seen once. The sequenced sample was unstimulated CD8+ T cells sorted from spleen or lymph node cells, obtained before intestinal transplant. The receptors were gathered from a human donor who received an intestinal transplant. The CDR3 runs from the conserved cysteine through the conserved F or W. The order of the fields is V gene, CDR3 length, D gene, clone size, J gene, CDR3 DNA, CDR3 protein. A D gene is named only where the DNA matches it firmly. Clone sizes are given selectively: once, few, many, or a class where the clone is expanded.

v_call: TRBV13
cdr3_length: 18
d_call: TRBD1
clone_size: -
j_call: TRBJ2-6
cdr3_nt: TGTGCCAGCAGCTTAGGACGGGCAGGGGGCTTTGGGGCCAACGTCCTGACTTTC
cdr3_aa: CASSLGRAGGFGANVLTF

v_call: TRBV29-1
cdr3_length: 13
d_call: -
clone_size: -
j_call: TRBJ2-5
cdr3_nt: TGCAGCGTTGAGGAAGGGATCCAAGAGACCCAGTACTTC
cdr3_aa: CSVEEGIQETQYF

v_call: TRBV29-1
cdr3_length: 15
d_call: -
clone_size: -
j_call: TRBJ2-6
cdr3_nt: TGCAGCGTTGAAGTCGGAAGCTCTGGGGCCAACGTCCTGACTTTC
cdr3_aa: CSVEVGSSGANVLTF

v_call: TRBV7-9
cdr3_length: 16
d_call: -
clone_size: -
j_call: TRBJ2-3
cdr3_nt: TGTGCCAGCAGCTTAGCGGGGGGGCCCCCGGCGTCCACGCAGTATTTT
cdr3_aa: CASSLAGGPPASTQYF

v_call: TRBV29-1
cdr3_length: 17
d_call: TRBD1
clone_size: -
j_call: TRBJ2-7
cdr3_nt: TGCAGCGTTGAAGATGAAACAGGGGACAGCCCTATTTACGAGCAGTACTTC
cdr3_aa: CSVEDETGDSPIYEQYF

v_call: TRBV4-1
cdr3_length: 13
d_call: -
clone_size: -
j_call: TRBJ2-2
cdr3_nt: TGCGCCAGCAGCCAAGGTTCCACCGGGGAGCTGTTTTTT
cdr3_aa: CASSQGSTGELFF

v_call: TRBV5-6
cdr3_length: 16
d_call: -
clone_size: few
j_call: TRBJ1-6
cdr3_nt: TGTGCCAGCAGCTTGTCAGGCAGGACCTATAATTCACCCCTCCACTTT
cdr3_aa: CASSLSGRTYNSPLHF

v_call: TRBV7-9
cdr3_length: 15
d_call: -
clone_size: -
j_call: TRBJ1-5
cdr3_nt: TGTGCCAGCAGCTCTAACACAGAACCCAATCAGCCCCAGCATTTT
cdr3_aa: CASSSNTEPNQPQHF

v_call: TRBV4-1
cdr3_length: 12
d_call: -
clone_size: -
j_call: TRBJ2-7
cdr3_nt: TGCGCCAGCAGCCAAGATCGTCGCGAGCAGTACTTC
cdr3_aa: CASSQDRREQYF

v_call: TRBV19
cdr3_length: 13
d_call: -
clone_size: -
j_call: TRBJ1-2
cdr3_nt: TGTGCCAGTAGTATAGGGCCAGTCTATGGCTACACCTTC
cdr3_aa: CASSIGPVYGYTF

v_call: TRBV11-3
cdr3_length: 17
d_call: -
clone_size: -
j_call: TRBJ2-1
cdr3_nt: TGTGCCAGCAGCTTAGATCTGGGGGGTCGCGGGCTTACTGAGCAGTTCTTC
cdr3_aa: CASSLDLGGRGLTEQFF

v_call: TRBV6-1
cdr3_length: 13
d_call: -
clone_size: -
j_call: TRBJ2-3
cdr3_nt: TGTGCCAGCAGTGAGGGCCCCACAGATACGCAGTATTTT
cdr3_aa: CASSEGPTDTQYF

v_call: TRBV11-2
cdr3_length: 16
d_call: -
clone_size: -
j_call: TRBJ2-1
cdr3_nt: TGTGCCAGCAGCTTGGAGGGGGGCAGGGGATACAATGAGCAGTTCTTC
cdr3_aa: CASSLEGGRGYNEQFF

v_call: TRBV19
cdr3_length: 18
d_call: TRBD2
clone_size: -
j_call: TRBJ2-3
cdr3_nt: TGTGCCAGTAGTGTGACTAGCGGGGGGGCCAGAGGCACAGATACGCAGTATTTT
cdr3_aa: CASSVTSGGARGTDTQYF

v_call: TRBV27
cdr3_length: 15
d_call: -
clone_size: -
j_call: TRBJ2-7
cdr3_nt: TGTGCCAGCAGATCGGGAGTGCAGGGCCCCTACGAGCAGTACTTC
cdr3_aa: CASRSGVQGPYEQYF

v_call: TRBV27
cdr3_length: 13
d_call: TRBD1
clone_size: -
j_call: TRBJ2-7
cdr3_nt: TGTGCCAGCAGTTTCGGGACAGGCTACGAGCAGTACTTC
cdr3_aa: CASSFGTGYEQYF

v_call: TRBV5-4
cdr3_length: 13
d_call: -
clone_size: -
j_call: TRBJ1-1
cdr3_nt: TGTGCCAGCAGCTTTCAGGGTAAGGACCCAGCTTTCTTT
cdr3_aa: CASSFQGKDPAFF

v_call: TRBV5-6
cdr3_length: 12
d_call: -
clone_size: -
j_call: TRBJ1-6
cdr3_nt: TGTGCCAGCAGTCGATTTACTTCACCCCTCCACTTT
cdr3_aa: CASSRFTSPLHF

v_call: TRBV27
cdr3_length: 13
d_call: TRBD1
clone_size: -
j_call: TRBJ1-2
cdr3_nt: TGTGCCAGCACCGGGGGGACAGGGGGCCCGACCGTCTTC
cdr3_aa: CASTGGTGGPTVF

v_call: TRBV5-6
cdr3_length: 15
d_call: -
clone_size: -
j_call: TRBJ1-1
cdr3_nt: TGTGCCAGCAGCACAGACGTGGCAATGAACACTGAAGCTTTCTTT
cdr3_aa: CASSTDVAMNTEAFF

v_call: TRBV5-1
cdr3_length: 16
d_call: TRBD1
clone_size: -
j_call: TRBJ1-1
cdr3_nt: TGCGCCAGCAGCCCCCAGGGACAGGTCGGGAACACTGAAGCTTTCTTT
cdr3_aa: CASSPQGQVGNTEAFF

v_call: TRBV4-1
cdr3_length: 16
d_call: -
clone_size: -
j_call: TRBJ2-1
cdr3_nt: TGCGCCAGCAGCCAAGATGAGGGCCCCTCTTACAATGAGCAGTTCTTC
cdr3_aa: CASSQDEGPSYNEQFF

v_call: TRBV7-9
cdr3_length: 17
d_call: TRBD1
clone_size: -
j_call: TRBJ2-1
cdr3_nt: TGTGCCAGCAGCTTAGGGCCAGGGGGCTTTCGTAGTAGTGAGCAGTTCTTC
cdr3_aa: CASSLGPGGFRSSEQFF

v_call: TRBV19
cdr3_length: 12
d_call: -
clone_size: -
j_call: TRBJ1-2
cdr3_nt: TGTGCCACCGCGACTTTCGAGGATGGCTACACCTTC
cdr3_aa: CATATFEDGYTF

v_call: TRBV9
cdr3_length: 16
d_call: TRBD2
clone_size: -
j_call: TRBJ2-3
cdr3_nt: TGTGCCAGCAGCGTAGTATCGGGGAGGGGCACAGATACGCAGTATTTT
cdr3_aa: CASSVVSGRGTDTQYF

v_call: TRBV4-1
cdr3_length: 12
d_call: -
clone_size: -
j_call: TRBJ1-1
cdr3_nt: TGCGCCAGCAGCCCCGGGTTCACTGAAGCTTTCTTT
cdr3_aa: CASSPGFTEAFF

v_call: TRBV4-1
cdr3_length: 14
d_call: -
clone_size: -
j_call: TRBJ2-7
cdr3_nt: TGCGCCAGCAGCCGCTATTCAGGGTCCTACGAGCAGTACTTC
cdr3_aa: CASSRYSGSYEQYF

v_call: TRBV19
cdr3_length: 14
d_call: -
clone_size: -
j_call: TRBJ1-2
cdr3_nt: TGTGCCAGTAGTGCCAGGGGCCCCTGTTATGGCTACACCTTC
cdr3_aa: CASSARGPCYGYTF

v_call: TRBV19
cdr3_length: 14
d_call: -
clone_size: -
j_call: TRBJ1-5
cdr3_nt: TGTGCCAGTAGTACCCGACAGAGGAATCAGCCCCAGCATTTT
cdr3_aa: CASSTRQRNQPQHF

v_call: TRBV7-3
cdr3_length: 17
d_call: -
clone_size: -
j_call: TRBJ2-2
cdr3_nt: TGTGCCAGCAGCCAGCAGCCTACAGGTCGGAACACCGGGGAGCTGTTTTTT
cdr3_aa: CASSQQPTGRNTGELFF

v_call: TRBV6-5
cdr3_length: 14
d_call: -
clone_size: -
j_call: TRBJ2-7
cdr3_nt: TGTGCCAGCAGAAATGGTGCGGGACCCTACGAGCAGTACTTC
cdr3_aa: CASRNGAGPYEQYF

v_call: TRBV7-6
cdr3_length: 13
d_call: -
clone_size: once
j_call: TRBJ2-3
cdr3_nt: TGTGCCAGCAGCTTAGATTGGGGAGATACGCAGTATTTT
cdr3_aa: CASSLDWGDTQYF

v_call: TRBV4-2
cdr3_length: 14
d_call: -
clone_size: -
j_call: TRBJ1-1
cdr3_nt: TGTGCCAGCAGCGATCCCACAGCGGGCACTGAAGCTTTCTTT
cdr3_aa: CASSDPTAGTEAFF

v_call: TRBV18
cdr3_length: 15
d_call: -
clone_size: -
j_call: TRBJ1-3
cdr3_nt: TGTGCCAGCTCACCAGCCCAGCGTCGAGGTTACACATTATATTTT
cdr3_aa: CASSPAQRRGYTLYF

v_call: TRBV5-6
cdr3_length: 15
d_call: -
clone_size: -
j_call: TRBJ1-5
cdr3_nt: TGTGCCAGCAGCCTGGGGACGAGGAGCAATCAGCCCCAGCATTTT
cdr3_aa: CASSLGTRSNQPQHF

v_call: TRBV19
cdr3_length: 16
d_call: TRBD2
clone_size: -
j_call: TRBJ2-1
cdr3_nt: TGTGCCAGTAGTATGGGGGGTGGCGGGGGCTACAATGAGCAGTTCTTC
cdr3_aa: CASSMGGGGGYNEQFF

v_call: TRBV5-1
cdr3_length: 15
d_call: TRBD1
clone_size: -
j_call: TRBJ2-3
cdr3_nt: TGCGCCAGCAGCCCCCGGGACAGGGTGACAGATACGCAGTATTTT
cdr3_aa: CASSPRDRVTDTQYF

v_call: TRBV13
cdr3_length: 14
d_call: -
clone_size: -
j_call: TRBJ2-7
cdr3_nt: TGTGCCAGCAGCTTAGTGGACAGCTCCTACGAGCAGTACTTC
cdr3_aa: CASSLVDSSYEQYF

v_call: TRBV5-4
cdr3_length: 13
d_call: -
clone_size: -
j_call: TRBJ1-1
cdr3_nt: TGTGCCAGCAGCTTCAACAGGGCTTCCGAAGCTTTCTTT
cdr3_aa: CASSFNRASEAFF

v_call: TRBV27
cdr3_length: 15
d_call: TRBD1
clone_size: -
j_call: TRBJ1-1
cdr3_nt: TGTGCCAGCAGTTTAGACGGGACAGGGGGCATTGAAGCTTTCTTT
cdr3_aa: CASSLDGTGGIEAFF

v_call: TRBV9
cdr3_length: 15
d_call: TRBD2
clone_size: -
j_call: TRBJ2-1
cdr3_nt: TGTGCCAGCAGCGCCACTAGCGGGGGCTACAATGAGCAGTTCTTC
cdr3_aa: CASSATSGGYNEQFF

v_call: TRBV11-2
cdr3_length: 13
d_call: -
clone_size: -
j_call: TRBJ2-7
cdr3_nt: TGTGCCAGCAGCTTAGGACAGTACTACGAGCAGTACTTC
cdr3_aa: CASSLGQYYEQYF

v_call: TRBV15
cdr3_length: 16
d_call: TRBD1
clone_size: -
j_call: TRBJ2-2
cdr3_nt: TGTGCCACCAGCCGAAGCAGGACAGGGGTTACCGGGGAGCTGTTTTTT
cdr3_aa: CATSRSRTGVTGELFF

v_call: TRBV5-1
cdr3_length: 14
d_call: -
clone_size: -
j_call: TRBJ1-1
cdr3_nt: TGCGCCAGCAGCTCCCACGCGGGGAACACTGAAGCTTTCTTT
cdr3_aa: CASSSHAGNTEAFF

v_call: TRBV6-5
cdr3_length: 15
d_call: -
clone_size: once
j_call: TRBJ2-5
cdr3_nt: TGTGCCAGCAGTTACTCGCGACTCCTCCAAGAGACCCAGTACTTC
cdr3_aa: CASSYSRLLQETQYF

v_call: TRBV4-1
cdr3_length: 18
d_call: TRBD1
clone_size: -
j_call: TRBJ1-2
cdr3_nt: TGCGCCAGCAGCCAAGATCGGGGGCAGGGGGTTTTAAACTATGGCTACACCTTC
cdr3_aa: CASSQDRGQGVLNYGYTF

v_call: TRBV10-3
cdr3_length: 11
d_call: -
clone_size: once
j_call: TRBJ2-1
cdr3_nt: TGTGCCATCAGTGAGTCACATGAGCAGTTCTTC
cdr3_aa: CAISESHEQFF

v_call: TRBV19
cdr3_length: 13
d_call: -
clone_size: -
j_call: TRBJ1-2
cdr3_nt: TGTGCCAGTAGTATCTCCCCGGGAGCCGGCTACACCTTC
cdr3_aa: CASSISPGAGYTF

v_call: TRBV15
cdr3_length: 16
d_call: TRBD1
clone_size: once
j_call: TRBJ1-6
cdr3_nt: TGTGCCACCAGCAGAGATCACAGGGGAGGAAATTCACCCCTCCACTTT
cdr3_aa: CATSRDHRGGNSPLHF

v_call: TRBV7-9
cdr3_length: 17
d_call: -
clone_size: -
j_call: TRBJ2-5
cdr3_nt: TGTGCCAGCAGCTCCACCTGGGGCCCTTCTAGCCCAGAGACCCAGTACTTC
cdr3_aa: CASSSTWGPSSPETQYF

v_call: TRBV6-1
cdr3_length: 15
d_call: -
clone_size: once
j_call: TRBJ2-7
cdr3_nt: TGTGCCAGCGGCTTGGACGGAGTGGGTACCTACGAGCAGTACTTC
cdr3_aa: CASGLDGVGTYEQYF

v_call: TRBV12-5
cdr3_length: 13
d_call: -
clone_size: -
j_call: TRBJ2-1
cdr3_nt: TGTGCTAGTGGTTTGACTGAGTACAATGAGCAGTTCTTC
cdr3_aa: CASGLTEYNEQFF

v_call: TRBV4-1
cdr3_length: 17
d_call: TRBD2
clone_size: -
j_call: TRBJ2-7
cdr3_nt: TGCGCCAGCAGCCAACTACAGACTAGCGGGGCTATCTACGAGCAGTACTTC
cdr3_aa: CASSQLQTSGAIYEQYF

v_call: TRBV6-1
cdr3_length: 16
d_call: -
clone_size: -
j_call: TRBJ1-2
cdr3_nt: TGTGCCAGCAGTGAAGATATTGGCGTCAGAATCTATGGCTACACCTTC
cdr3_aa: CASSEDIGVRIYGYTF

v_call: TRBV19
cdr3_length: 14
d_call: -
clone_size: -
j_call: TRBJ1-5
cdr3_nt: TGTGCCAGTACTCGGACGGGGTGGAGTCAGCCCCAGCATTTT
cdr3_aa: CASTRTGWSQPQHF

v_call: TRBV15
cdr3_length: 15
d_call: -
clone_size: -
j_call: TRBJ1-1
cdr3_nt: TGTGCCACCAGCAGATCCCGGGGCTCCAGCTCTGAAGCTTTCTTT
cdr3_aa: CATSRSRGSSSEAFF

v_call: TRBV14
cdr3_length: 14
d_call: TRBD2
clone_size: -
j_call: TRBJ2-7
cdr3_nt: TGTGCCAGCAGCCCAGTCGCGGGGGACTACGAGCAGTACTTC
cdr3_aa: CASSPVAGDYEQYF

v_call: TRBV5-1
cdr3_length: 15
d_call: -
clone_size: -
j_call: TRBJ1-1
cdr3_nt: TGCGCCAGCAGCTTGGGACACTTCATGAACACTGAAGCTTTCTTT
cdr3_aa: CASSLGHFMNTEAFF